A selection of T cell receptor beta chains follows, all from one sample in a study of CD8 T cells in Susac syndrome. TCRdb reprocessed the immunoSEQ multiplex PCR reads with MiXCR, giving one entry per CDR3 protein. Of 150,000 to 200,000 distinct CDR3 sequences listed, approximately 94% are singletons. The sequencing input was CD4+ T cells from PBMCs. These receptors were taken from a human donor with Susac syndrome. Each CDR3 is given with its conserved first and last residue. A D gene is named only where the DNA matches it firmly.

D gene | V gene | CDR3 protein
- | TRBV5-1 | CASSLDSGASGTQYF
- | TRBV20-1 | CSARVSSDPYEQYF
- | TRBV19 | CASSHSRGSGSPLHF
- | TRBV30 | CAWGPGLSAYNEQFF
- | TRBV5-4 | CASSRKGGYNEQFF
TRBD2 | TRBV6-5 | CASSMAGGHNEQFF
TRBD2 | TRBV20-1 | CSARGALAGPAYEQYF
- | TRBV20-1 | CSARVKDEQFF
TRBD2 | TRBV7-2 | CASRRRAGPWDEQFF
TRBD1 | TRBV29-1 | CSVETGGGYGYTF
- | TRBV6-4 | CASSAQVDTEAFF
- | TRBV20-1 | CSARSPRTANTEAFF
TRBD1 | TRBV10-3 | CATTGGWDEQFF
- | TRBV5-1 | CASSAKGDTEAFF
- | TRBV20-1 | CSAGYNEQFF
TRBD2 | TRBV24-1 | CATSDPATSGNEQFF